This T cell receptor beta chain was identified in a study of identical twins. Remarks on this clonotype: Its antigen is undetermined.

Whole-study results and caveats: Donors were not followed over many years; analysis was cross-sectional.

From germline, CDR1 is SGHTA and CDR2 FQGNSA. The CDR3 length is 13 residues. With V trimmed by 6 bases and J by 6 bases, 5 bases remained unmatched. TCRdb itself ran the 5' RACE reads through MiXCR, one entry per CDR3 protein. The sample consists of fewer than 350,000 distinct CDR3 sequences, more than 6.5% of them appearing once. These same data were also listed under a study on yellow fever vaccine responses in identical twins.

The origin of this receptor is a woman between 18 and 30 years old in good health. Sequenced material: memory (CD45RO+) T cells sorted from blood. The chain employs TRBV7-2 and TRBJ2-3, with 8 bases lining up with TRBD1. CDR3 region: CASSSQGGDTQYF. The CDR3 nucleotides are TGTGCCAGCAGTTCACAGGGGGGCGATACGCAGTATTTT.